A single sample is the source of the 6 T cell receptor beta chains below, sequenced in a study of immune evolution from preneoplasia to lung adenocarcinoma. The protocol was immunoSEQ multiplex PCR, while the TCRdb copy is restricted to in-frame clones and leaves out a portion. The sample has about 4,600 clones; around 72% are singletons. The sample taken for sequencing was FFPE adjacent normal lung tissue. The source of these receptors is a donor older than 65 with lung adenocarcinoma.

The chain links TRBV19 to TRBJ1-5; 8 bases match TRBD1. V trimming: 5 bases; J trimming: 7 bases; junction bases outside the gene matches: 7. This CDR3 has 14 amino acids. In germline, CDR1 is LNHDA, CDR2 SQIVND (reference sequence). The CDR3 here is CASSLGQGWQPQHF. DNA for the CDR3: TGTGCCAGTAGTCTCGGACAGGGTTGGCAGCCCCAGCATTTT.

The gene calls are TRBV6-5 and TRBJ1-3; D possibly corresponds to TRBD1 (6 bases). Looked up from germline, CDR1 is MNHEY and CDR2 is SVGAGI. The CDR3 length is 14 residues. V dropped 7 bases and J dropped 2 bases, with 12 bases sitting between them. CDR3 in DNA: TGTGCCAGCAAACTACAGGGTCCTGGAAACACCATATATTTT. Its protein product is CASKLQGPGNTIYF.

The chain couples TRBV15 to TRBJ1-4, with 8 bases identical to TRBD1. From germline, CDR1 is LNHNV and CDR2 YYDKDF (reference sequence). The CDR3 is 16 residues long. J gave up 6 bases and V 1 base, and 7 bases lay outside the gene matches. The CDR3 coding sequence is TGTGCCACCAGCAGAGTAGCCGGGACAGGTGATGAAAAACTGTTTTTT. It is translated as CATSRVAGTGDEKLFF.

This clone was seen more than once but under ten times. The V gene is TRBV6-5, the J gene TRBJ1-5, with 10 bases lining up with TRBD1. The germline CDR1 and CDR2 sequences are MNHEY and SVGAGI. V dropped 4 bases and J dropped 4; count of bases not matched to a gene: 4. The length of the CDR3 is 15 residues. The chain's CDR3 is CASSLGQGGNQPQHF. The CDR3 nucleotides are TGTGCCAGCAGTTTAGGACAGGGGGGTAATCAGCCCCAGCATTTT.

A note on this clone: Within the sample, other DNA sequences also encode this same CDR3. V gene TRBV6-1 combines with J gene TRBJ1-2; the D gene is possibly TRBD1 (5 bases). The germline gives CDR1 MNHNS, CDR2 SASEGT. This CDR3 spans 16 amino acids. V was shortened by 4 bases and J by 2 bases, with 17 bases between the two germline ends. The CDR3: CASSAPGTGGNYGYTF. CDR3 coding DNA: TGTGCCAGCAGTGCCCCCGGAACAGGAGGCAACTATGGCTACACCTTC.

The CDR3 sequence: CASSDPSVPREQFF. In nucleotides, the CDR3 is TGTGCCAGCAGTGATCCCTCGGTCCCCAGGGAGCAGTTCTTC. The V gene is TRBV2, the J gene TRBJ2-1; unclear D gene. Trimming left V 3 bases short and J 10 bases short, with 16 bases between. The CDR3 runs to 14 residues. Germline values: CDR1 SNHLY, CDR2 FYNNEI.